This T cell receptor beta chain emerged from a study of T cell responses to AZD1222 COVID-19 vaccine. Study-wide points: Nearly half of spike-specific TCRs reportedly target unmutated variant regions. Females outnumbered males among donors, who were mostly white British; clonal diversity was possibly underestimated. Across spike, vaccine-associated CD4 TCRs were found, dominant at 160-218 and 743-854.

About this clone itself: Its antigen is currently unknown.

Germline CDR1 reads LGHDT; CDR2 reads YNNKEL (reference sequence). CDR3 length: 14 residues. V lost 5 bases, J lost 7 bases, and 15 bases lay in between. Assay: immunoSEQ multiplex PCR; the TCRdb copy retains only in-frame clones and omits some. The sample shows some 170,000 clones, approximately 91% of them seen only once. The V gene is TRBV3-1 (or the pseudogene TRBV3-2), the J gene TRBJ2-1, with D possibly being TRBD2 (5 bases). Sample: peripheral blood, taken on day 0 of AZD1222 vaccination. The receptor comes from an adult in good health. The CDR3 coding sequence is TGTGCCAGCAGCTTAGGGCCCACGGGGAATGAGCAGTTCTTC. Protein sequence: CASSLGPTGNEQFF.